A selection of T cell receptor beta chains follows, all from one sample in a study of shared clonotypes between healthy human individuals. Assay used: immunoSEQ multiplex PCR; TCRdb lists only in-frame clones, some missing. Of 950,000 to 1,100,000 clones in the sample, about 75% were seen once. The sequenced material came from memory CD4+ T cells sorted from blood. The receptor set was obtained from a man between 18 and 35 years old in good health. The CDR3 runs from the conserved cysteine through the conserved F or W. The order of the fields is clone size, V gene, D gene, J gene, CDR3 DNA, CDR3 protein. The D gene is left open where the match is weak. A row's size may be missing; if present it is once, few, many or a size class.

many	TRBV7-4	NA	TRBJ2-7	TGTGCCAGCAGCCTGGACAGTCCCCAACACTACGAGCAGTACTTC	CASSLDSPQHYEQYF
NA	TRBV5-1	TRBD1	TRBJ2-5	TGCGCCAGCAGCTTGGGACAGGGTCGGGAGACCCAGTACTTC	CASSLGQGRETQYF
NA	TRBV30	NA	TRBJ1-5	TGTGCCTGGACCGGACAGTCCAGGGCGCCCCAGCATTTT	CAWTGQSRAPQHF
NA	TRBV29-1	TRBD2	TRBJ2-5	TGCAGCGTCAACGTAGCGGGAACAGAGACCCAGTACTTC	CSVNVAGTETQYF
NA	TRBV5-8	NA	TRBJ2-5	TGTGCCAGCAGCCGTAACCTAAAAGAGACCCAGTACTTC	CASSRNLKETQYF
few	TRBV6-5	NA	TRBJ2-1	TGTGCCAGCAAAAGTATCGGCGATGAGCAGTTCTTC	CASKSIGDEQFF
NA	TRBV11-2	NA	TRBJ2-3	TGTGCCAGCAGCTTTAGGGGCACTAGGGGTACGCAGTATTTT	CASSFRGTRGTQYF
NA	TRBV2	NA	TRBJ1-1	TGTGCCAGCAGTCCTAAGGCGGTGGGCACTGAAGCTTTCTTT	CASSPKAVGTEAFF
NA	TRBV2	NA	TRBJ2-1	TGTGCCAGCAGTGCCTCCTGGCTAGCAGGCAACAATGAGCAGTTCTTC	CASSASWLAGNNEQFF
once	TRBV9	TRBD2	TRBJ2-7	TGTGCCAGCAGCGTGAGAGGACTAGCGGGAGATGGCGAGCAGTACTTC	CASSVRGLAGDGEQYF
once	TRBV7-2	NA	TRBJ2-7	TGTGCCAGCAGCCAGAGACCCAGGGGCGAGCAGTACTTC	CASSQRPRGEQYF
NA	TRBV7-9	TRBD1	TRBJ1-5	TGTGCCAGCAGCTTAGGGTGGACAGGGAATCAGCCCCAGCATTTT	CASSLGWTGNQPQHF
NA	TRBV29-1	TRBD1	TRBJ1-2	TGCGTACCCCAGGGGGTGGACTATGGCTACACCTTC	CVPQGVDYGYTF
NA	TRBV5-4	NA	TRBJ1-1	TGTGCCAGCAGCAGCAGGGCCCCGAACACTGAAGCTTTCTTT	CASSSRAPNTEAFF
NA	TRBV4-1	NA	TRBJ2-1	TGCGCCAGCAGCCAAGACCTACGGGAGCAGTTCTTC	CASSQDLREQFF
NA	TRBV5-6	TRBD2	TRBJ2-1	TGTGCCAGCAGCTTGTTATTTTCTAGCGGGGGTTACAATGAGCAGTTCTTC	CASSLLFSSGGYNEQFF
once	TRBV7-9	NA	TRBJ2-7	TGTGCCAGCAGCCGCCCCGCCGGATCGAGCTCCTACGAGCAGTACTTC	CASSRPAGSSSYEQYF
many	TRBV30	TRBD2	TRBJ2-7	TGTGCCTGGAAGCCTAAGCGGGGAGCTTCCTACGAGCAGTACTTC	CAWKPKRGASYEQYF
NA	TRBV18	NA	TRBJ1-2	TGTGCCAGCTCACCACAAACAAAGGGGGACTATGGCTACACCTTC	CASSPQTKGDYGYTF
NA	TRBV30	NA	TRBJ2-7	TGTGCCTGGAGTGTACGGCGATACGAGCAGTACTTC	CAWSVRRYEQYF
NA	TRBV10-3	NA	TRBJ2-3	TGTGCCATCAGTGAGTCGAGTCGCACAGATACGCAGTATTTT	CAISESSRTDTQYF
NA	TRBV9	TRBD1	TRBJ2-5	TGTGCCAGCAGCGCCACAGGGGGCAAAGAGACCCAGTACTTC	CASSATGGKETQYF
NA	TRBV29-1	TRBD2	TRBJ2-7	TGCAGCGTTACTAGCGGGATTGCCGAGCAGTACTTC	CSVTSGIAEQYF
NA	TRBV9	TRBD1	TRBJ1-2	TGTGCCAGCAGCGCCAACATTGACAGGGGGGGCTACACCTTC	CASSANIDRGGYTF
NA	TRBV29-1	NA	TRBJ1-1	TGCAGCGCTGAGGGGTTAGGATACACTGAAGCTTTCTTT	CSAEGLGYTEAFF
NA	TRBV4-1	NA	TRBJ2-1	TGCGCCAGCAGCCAGGGCGGTTGGGGGAGCTCCTACAATGAGCAGTTCTTC	CASSQGGWGSSYNEQFF
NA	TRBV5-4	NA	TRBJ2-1	TGTGCCAGCAGCTTGGCGGATGACAATGAGCAGTTCTTC	CASSLADDNEQFF
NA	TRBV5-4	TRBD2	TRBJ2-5	TGTGCCAGCAGCTTGGGAGGTAGCGGGGTCGGGGAGACCCAGTACTTC	CASSLGGSGVGETQYF
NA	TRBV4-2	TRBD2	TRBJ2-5	TGTGCCAGCAGCCAAGGGGGACTAGCCCAAGAGACCCAGTACTTC	CASSQGGLAQETQYF
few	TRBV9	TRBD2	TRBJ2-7	TGTGCCAGCAGCGCCCAACTAGCGCAGGAGCAGTACTTC	CASSAQLAQEQYF
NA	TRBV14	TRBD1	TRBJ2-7	TGTGCCAGCAGCGTGGGGTACAGGGGGCCTTACGAGCAGTACTTC	CASSVGYRGPYEQYF
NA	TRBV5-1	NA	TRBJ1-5	TGCGCCAGCAGCACTGCTGGGGGGCAGGGTCAGCCCCAGCATTTT	CASSTAGGQGQPQHF
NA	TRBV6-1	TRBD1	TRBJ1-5	TGTGCCAGCAGTGAACGGGGACAGGGCAATCAGCCCCAGCATTTT	CASSERGQGNQPQHF
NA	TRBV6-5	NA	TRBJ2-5	TGTGCCAGCACGCTTGGCCGGTCGAGCGAGGCCCAGTACTTC	CASTLGRSSEAQYF
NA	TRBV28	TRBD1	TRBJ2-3	TGTGCCAGCAGTTTTCGGGACAGAGGCACAGATACGCAGTATTTT	CASSFRDRGTDTQYF
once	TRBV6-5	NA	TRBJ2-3	TGTGCCAGCAGTTACTCTCGCAACACAGATACGCAGTATTTT	CASSYSRNTDTQYF
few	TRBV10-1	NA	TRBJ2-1	TGCGCCAGCAGTGAGTCCTCTGGTAGCCAGGCCCTAGAGCAGTTCTTC	CASSESSGSQALEQFF
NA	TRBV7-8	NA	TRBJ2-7	TGTGCCAGCAGCTTAGTCGGGGCGGCCGCCTACGAGCAGTACTTC	CASSLVGAAAYEQYF
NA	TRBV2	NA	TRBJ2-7	TGTGCCAGCAGTGCCCCCCTAGAATTGGTATCCCTCACCTACGAGCAGTACTTC	CASSAPLELVSLTYEQYF
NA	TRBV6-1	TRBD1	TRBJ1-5	TGTGCCAGCCAAACAGGGGATAGCAATCAGCCCCAGCATTTT	CASQTGDSNQPQHF